This TCR beta chain originates from a study of shared clonotypes between healthy human individuals. Study context: The study enrolled two women and a few men aged 18 to 49.

There are 11 residues in the CDR3. Germline loops: CDR1 DFQATT, CDR2 SNEGSKA (reference sequence). The V end was cut by 6 bases, the J end by 10 bases, with 14 bases between. Generated by immunoSEQ multiplex PCR, the TCRdb table keeps only in-frame clones and is missing some. This sample has some 980,000 clones; 76% occur once, and the top ten carry roughly 1.5%. Study-wide findings and caveats: Enrolling few donors narrowed the genetic and exposure-history diversity that was represented.

Note on this clone: The antigen is not known.

Sequenced sample: memory CD4+ T cells sorted from blood. Documented subset: CD45RA-negative fraction. The source of this sequence is a man between 18 and 29 years old in good health. The V call is TRBV20-1, the J call TRBJ2-3; D may be TRBD1 (6 bases). The CDR3 sequence is CSAVSGVSQYF. The CDR3 DNA follows: TGCAGTGCGGTTTCAGGGGTTTCGCAGTATTTT.